This T cell receptor (beta chain) was recorded in a study of control samples from healthy donors and cancer patients. Sequenced by immunoSEQ multiplex PCR; TCRdb stores in-frame clones only, minus some. This sample yields 70,000 to 95,000 clones, of which roughly 92% are seen a single time; around 0.92% belongs to the top ten. The CDR3 consists of 15 residues. Per the germline V gene, CDR1 is MGHRA and CDR2 is YSYEKL. V was shortened by 4 bases and J by 0 bases, with 12 bases between the two germline ends. The chain joins TRBV4-1 to TRBJ1-2; no clear D gene. The TCR sequence derives from a woman between 25 and 40 years old in good health. Sequencing used blood. DNA of the CDR3: TGCGCCAGCAGCCTCTTACCCGAAGCTAACTATGGCTACACCTTC. Protein: CASSLLPEANYGYTF.